The next 23 T cell receptor beta chains were all read from a single sample in a study of T cell repertoires in cytomegalovirus infection (dated by TCRdb to 2018 to 2020). The reads were generated on an Illumina HiSeq 1500. TCRdb applied fastp at Q25 and MiXCR to the public reads, then kept only in-frame beta chains. Entries are consolidated by CDR3 protein sequence, retaining the most common genes and DNA. Counted in this sample were some 560,000 distinct CDR3 sequences; 40% of them appeared once. The top ten clonotypes cover around 50% of the sample. No antigen is known for these receptors. The treatment or condition label corresponds to: in vitro stimulation with specific CMV peptide epitopes to enrich CMV-specific T cells. The sequencing here drew on cultured PBMCs, taken from culture after CMV antigen stimulation. The receptor source for this set is a human donor in good health (CMV status not recorded). Some clones in this sample may be carry-over from other donors' samples.

There are many counts of this clonotype. The chain joins TRBV7-2 to TRBJ2-2, with D possibly being TRBD1 or TRBD2 (5 bases each). With 1 base removed from V and 6 bases from J, the gap between germline ends came to 12 bases. CDR1 and CDR2 from the germline V gene are SGHTA and FQGNSA. The CDR3 has 15 amino acids. The CDR3 bases are TGTGCCAGCAGCTTAGGGGGGACCGATCCCGGGGAGCTGTTTTTT. Translation: CASSLGGTDPGELFF.

This clonotype came up once. This chain connects TRBV29-1 to TRBJ2-7; D is perhaps TRBD1 (6 bases). This CDR3 comprises 12 residues. Per germline, CDR1 SQVTM and CDR2 ANQGSEA. The germline V and J ends were trimmed by 6 bases and 7 bases, with 16 bases remaining between them. The CDR3 protein is CSVGAGAGEQYF. CDR3 bases: TGCAGCGTGGGGGCTGGGGCCGGGGAGCAGTACTTC.

The chain joins TRBV7-6 to TRBJ2-7; tentative D call: TRBD2 (5 bases). V lost 5 bases and J 0 bases, leaving 11 bases between the germline ends. The CDR3 runs 14 residues. Germline CDR1 SGHVS, CDR2 FNYEAQ. In DNA, the CDR3 is TGTGCCAGCAGCAACGGAGGCCGCTCCTACGAGCAGTACTTC. This sequence encodes CASSNGGRSYEQYF.

The chain links TRBV4-1 to TRBJ1-2, with 7 positions matching TRBD1. After removal of 4 bases from V and 3 bases from J, the junction contained 5 bases not matched to a gene. Germline values: CDR1 MGHRA, CDR2 YSYEKL. CDR3 length: 14 residues. The CDR3 DNA is TGCGCCAGCAGCCGTAGGGGACAGTACTATGGCTACACCTTC. This encodes CASSRRGQYYGYTF.

There are a few counts of this clonotype. This chain joins TRBV12-3 or TRBV12-4 and TRBJ1-1; TRBD1 might be the D (5 bases). The CDR3 runs to 15 residues. V lost 3 bases and J lost 2, with 13 bases in between. The CDR3 coding sequence is TGTGCCAGCAGTTTGGCAGGGCCTGAAAACACTGAAGCTTTCTTT. Its protein product is CASSLAGPENTEAFF.

This clonotype showed up just once. V gene TRBV7-6 combines with J gene TRBJ1-1, with D uncertain. CDR3 length equals 15 residues. Between the trimmed V and J ends, which lost 5 bases and 1 base, there was a span of 14 bases. Germline V gives CDR1 SGHVS, CDR2 FNYEAQ. As DNA, the CDR3 is TGTGCCAGCAGCCCTCCAGGCAGCCAGAACACTGAAGCTTTCTTT. This gives the protein CASSPPGSQNTEAFF.

The chain carries TRBV19 and TRBJ2-1; 7 nucleotides agree with TRBD1. Germline assignment: CDR1 LNHDA and CDR2 SQIVND (reference sequence). V shed 1 base and J 7 bases; nucleotides not matched to a gene: 7. The CDR3 loop spans 15 amino acids. CDR3 DNA sequence: TGTGCCAGTAGTATAGTACAGGGGTCGAGGAATGAGCAGTTCTTC. Translation gives CASSIVQGSRNEQFF.

The chain has TRBV6-6 and TRBJ1-5, with 7 nucleotides matching TRBD1. J gave up 2 bases and V 2 bases, and 3 bases lay outside the gene matches. The CDR3 runs to 15 residues. Germline values: CDR1 MNHNY, CDR2 SVGAGI (reference sequence). Written as DNA, the CDR3 is TGTGCCAGCAGTTACCGACAGGGTGGCAATCAGCCCCAGCATTTT. Protein: CASSYRQGGNQPQHF.

The chain employs TRBV25-1 and TRBJ2-3; possible D gene TRBD2, 6 bases. Germline V CDR1 and CDR2: MGHDK, SYGVNS. There are 14 residues in the CDR3. Trimming shortened V by 6 bases and J by 5 bases, and 15 bases separated the two germline ends. CDR3 nucleotides: TGTGCCAGCAGCGGCGGGGCGTGGATAGATACGCAGTATTTT. Protein product: CASSGGAWIDTQYF.

The V gene is TRBV7-2, the J gene TRBJ2-2; D assignment may be TRBD1 or TRBD2 (6 bases each). The CDR3 covers 16 residues. V lost 5 bases to trimming and J lost 5 bases, with 18 bases between them. Germline CDR1 reads SGHTA; CDR2 reads FQGNSA. In DNA, the CDR3 is TGTGCCAGCAGCCCGGCTGGGGGGCTGGGGACCGGGGAGCTGTTTTTT. Its translation is CASSPAGGLGTGELFF.

This clonotype was seen more than once but under ten times. The chain employs TRBV5-4 and TRBJ2-1; no reliable D call. CDR1 is SGHNT, CDR2 YYREEE, per germline (reference sequence). The CDR3 extends over 14 amino acids. V was trimmed by 0 bases and J by 8 bases, leaving 12 bases between them. CDR3 sequence reads: CASSLDGVSDEQFF. The CDR3 DNA follows: TGTGCCAGCAGCTTGGATGGAGTTTCTGATGAGCAGTTCTTC.

The chain is built from TRBV6-1 and TRBJ2-7; weak D call: TRBD1 (6 bases). The CDR3 covers 14 residues. Deletions cut 8 bases from V and 0 bases from J, with 14 bases between. Germline CDR1 and CDR2: MNHNS and SASEGT. CDR3 nucleotides: TGTGCCAGCCACAGAGAAGGGGGCTCCTACGAGCAGTACTTC. Residues: CASHREGGSYEQYF.

V usage is TRBV7-2 and J usage is TRBJ2-3; TRBD1 is a possible D gene (6 bases). V lost 5 bases to trimming and J lost 1 base, with 16 bases between them. Germline-derived CDR1 and CDR2 are SGHTA and FQGNSA. This CDR3 contains 16 residues. The CDR3 loop reads CASSTAQGIRTDTQYF. Written as DNA, the CDR3 is TGTGCCAGCAGCACCGCACAGGGTATTCGCACAGATACGCAGTATTTT.

This clonotype showed up just a few times. The CDR3 bases are TGTGCCAGCAGGGCCCGCATGGGGGTAGGGGCAGATACGCAGTATTTT. Translating it yields CASRARMGVGADTQYF. The rearrangement joins TRBV7-2 to TRBJ2-3; D could derive from TRBD1 or TRBD2 (5 bases each). Germline loops: CDR1 SGHTA, CDR2 FQGNSA. The V gene lost 6 bases and the J gene lost 4 bases, with 20 bases spanning the gap. This CDR3 comprises 16 residues.

Only a few counts were recorded for this clonotype. The chain is built from TRBV7-8 and TRBJ2-5; possibly TRBD2 for D (7 bases). Germline values: CDR1 SGHVS, CDR2 FQNEAQ. V was shortened by 5 bases and J by 12 bases, with 19 bases between the two germline ends. This CDR3 has 13 amino acids. This CDR3 reads CASSGGASGLEYF. In DNA, the CDR3 is TGTGCCAGCAGCGGGGGGGCATCCGGGCTCGAGTACTTC.

This chain uses TRBV7-2 with TRBJ2-3, with 10 bases that match TRBD2. V trimming: 1 base; J trimming: 2 bases; junction bases outside the gene matches: 6. CDR3 length equals 17 residues. From germline, CDR1 is SGHTA and CDR2 FQGNSA. The DNA for the CDR3 is TGTGCCAGCAGCTTAGAGGTAGCGGGGGGATCCACAGATACGCAGTATTTT. Its translation: CASSLEVAGGSTDTQYF.

The chain links TRBV12-3 or TRBV12-4 to TRBJ2-7; the match to TRBD1 covers 8 bases. This CDR3 has 13 residues. The V segment lost 7 bases and the J segment 4 bases; nucleotides outside the gene matches: 6. CDR3 amino acids: CASMGQEIYEQYF. Here the CDR3 DNA reads TGTGCCAGCATGGGACAGGAGATATACGAGCAGTACTTC.

This clonotype was found a few times. The chain recombines TRBV7-2 with TRBJ1-4, with D possibly TRBD1 on 6 matching bases. Trimming left V 6 bases short and J 8 bases short, with 13 bases between. Looked up from germline, CDR1 is SGHTA and CDR2 is FQGNSA. The CDR3 runs 13 residues. The CDR3 sequence: CASSPRGQEKLFF. The DNA of the CDR3 is TGTGCCAGCAGTCCCAGGGGTCAGGAAAAACTGTTTTTT.

This clonotype was detected a few times. The CDR3 sequence is CAISPTGDTEAFF. The CDR3 DNA sequence: TGTGCCATCAGTCCCACAGGTGACACTGAAGCTTTCTTT. The rearrangement joins TRBV10-3 to TRBJ1-1; D is possibly TRBD1 (5 bases). V dropped 5 bases and J dropped 3 bases, with 10 bases sitting between them. The germline V gene encodes CDR1 ENHRY and CDR2 SYGVKD. The CDR3 is 13 amino acids.

The chain links TRBV12-3 or TRBV12-4 to TRBJ1-1; D gene unclear. The CDR3 is 14 amino acids. Trimming took 5 bases from V and 5 from J, leaving 15 bases between them. The CDR3, as DNA: TGTGCCAGCAGTCCCGCCGGCCTAGGGACTGAAGCTTTCTTT. Protein: CASSPAGLGTEAFF.

This clonotype was recorded a few times. The chain employs TRBV19 and TRBJ2-1, with TRBD2 as a possible D gene (5 bases). Trimming removed 2 bases at V and 4 bases at J, with 15 bases between. Per the germline V gene, CDR1 is LNHDA and CDR2 is SQIVND (reference sequence). CDR3 length: 16 residues. The CDR3 nucleotides are TGTGCCAGTAGTATATTAGCGATTCTCCCTTACAATGAGCAGTTCTTC. Its protein product is CASSILAILPYNEQFF.

The genes are TRBV19 and TRBJ1-5; maybe TRBD1 (5 bases). The ends were cut back, 5 bases at V and 1 base at J, with 12 bases in the middle. The CDR3 length is 15 residues. Germline values: CDR1 LNHDA, CDR2 SQIVND (reference sequence). DNA for the CDR3: TGTGCCAGTAGTCCGAGGGGCAGGAGCAATCAGCCCCAGCATTTT. Translating it yields CASSPRGRSNQPQHF.

The V call is TRBV5-4, the J call TRBJ1-1; the match to TRBD1 covers 9 bases. The CDR3 consists of 16 residues. Germline V lookup: CDR1 SGHNT, CDR2 YYREEE (reference sequence). J was trimmed by 5 bases and V by 4 bases; bases with no gene match: 12. This CDR3 is CASSLGQGPADTEAFF. As DNA, the CDR3 is TGTGCCAGCAGCCTGGGACAGGGACCGGCGGATACTGAAGCTTTCTTT.